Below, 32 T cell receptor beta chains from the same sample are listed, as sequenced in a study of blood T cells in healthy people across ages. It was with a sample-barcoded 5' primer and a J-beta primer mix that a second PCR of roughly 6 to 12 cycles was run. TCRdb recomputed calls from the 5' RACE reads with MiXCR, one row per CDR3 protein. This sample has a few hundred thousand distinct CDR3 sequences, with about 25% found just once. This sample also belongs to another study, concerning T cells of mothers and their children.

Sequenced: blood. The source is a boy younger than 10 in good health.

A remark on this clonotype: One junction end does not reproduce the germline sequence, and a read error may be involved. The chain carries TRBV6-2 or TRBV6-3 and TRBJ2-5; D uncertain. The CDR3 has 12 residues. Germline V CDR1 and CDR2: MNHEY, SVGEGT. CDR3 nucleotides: TGTGCCAGCAGTCCATGGACCCCCTACGTGTTCTTC. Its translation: CASSPWTPYVFF.

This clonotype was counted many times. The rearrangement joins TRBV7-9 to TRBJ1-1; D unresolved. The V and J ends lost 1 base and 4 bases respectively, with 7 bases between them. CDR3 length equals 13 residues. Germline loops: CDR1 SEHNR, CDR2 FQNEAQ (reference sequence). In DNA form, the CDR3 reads TGTGCCAGCAGCTTAGGTCGCGCCACTGAAGCTTTCTTT. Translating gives CASSLGRATEAFF.

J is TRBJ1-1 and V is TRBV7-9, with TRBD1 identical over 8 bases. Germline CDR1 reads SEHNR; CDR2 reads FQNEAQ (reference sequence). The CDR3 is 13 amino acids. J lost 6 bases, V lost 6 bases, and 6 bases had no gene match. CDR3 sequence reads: CASRPTQGAEAFF. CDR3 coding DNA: TGTGCCAGCAGGCCAACACAGGGGGCTGAAGCTTTCTTT.

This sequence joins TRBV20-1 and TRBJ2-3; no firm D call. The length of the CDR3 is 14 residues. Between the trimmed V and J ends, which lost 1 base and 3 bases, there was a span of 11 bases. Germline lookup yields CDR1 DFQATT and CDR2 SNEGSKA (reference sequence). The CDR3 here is CSARVNRWTDTQYF. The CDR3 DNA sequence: TGCAGTGCTAGAGTCAATCGGTGGACAGATACGCAGTATTTT.

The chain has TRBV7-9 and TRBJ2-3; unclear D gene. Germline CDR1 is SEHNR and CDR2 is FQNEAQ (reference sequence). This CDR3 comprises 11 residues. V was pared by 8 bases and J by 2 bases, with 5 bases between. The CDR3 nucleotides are TGTGCCAGCCAAAACACAGATACGCAGTATTTT. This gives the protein CASQNTDTQYF.

CDR3 amino acids: CASSLSSGTYNEQFF. In nucleotides, the CDR3 is TGTGCCAGCAGTTTATCTAGCGGGACCTACAATGAGCAGTTCTTC. The V and J genes are TRBV12-3 or TRBV12-4 and TRBJ2-1, with 9 bases that match TRBD2. The V gene end was trimmed by 2 bases and the J gene end by 2 bases; junction bases not matched to a gene: 1. The length of the CDR3 is 15 residues.

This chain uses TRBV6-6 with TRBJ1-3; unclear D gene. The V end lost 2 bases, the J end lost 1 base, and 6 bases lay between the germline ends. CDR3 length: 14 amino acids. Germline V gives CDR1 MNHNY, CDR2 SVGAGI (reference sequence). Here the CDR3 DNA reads TGTGCCAGCAGTTACAGGGAATCTGGAAACACCATATATTTT. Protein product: CASSYRESGNTIYF.

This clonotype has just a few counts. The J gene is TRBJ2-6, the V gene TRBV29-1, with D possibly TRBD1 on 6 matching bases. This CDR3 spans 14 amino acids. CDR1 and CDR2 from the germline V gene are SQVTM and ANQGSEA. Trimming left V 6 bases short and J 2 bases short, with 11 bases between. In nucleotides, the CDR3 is TGCAGCGTGGCACAGGGAACTGGGGCCAACGTCCTGACTTTC. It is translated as CSVAQGTGANVLTF.

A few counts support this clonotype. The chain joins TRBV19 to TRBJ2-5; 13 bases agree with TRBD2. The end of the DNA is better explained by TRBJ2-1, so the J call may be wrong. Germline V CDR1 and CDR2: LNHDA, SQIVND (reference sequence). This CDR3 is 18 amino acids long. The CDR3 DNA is TGTGCCAGTAGTTCCCCGACTAGCGGGGGGTCGGAGGTGAATGAGCAGTTCTTC. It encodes CASSSPTSGGSEVNEQFF.

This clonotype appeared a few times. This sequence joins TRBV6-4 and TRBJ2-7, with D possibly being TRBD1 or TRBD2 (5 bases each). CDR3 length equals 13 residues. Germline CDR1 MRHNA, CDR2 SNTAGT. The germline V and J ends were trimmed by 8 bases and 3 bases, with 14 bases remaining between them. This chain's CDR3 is CASGTPTCYEQYF. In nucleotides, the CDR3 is TGTGCCAGCGGGACCCCGACTTGCTACGAGCAGTACTTC.

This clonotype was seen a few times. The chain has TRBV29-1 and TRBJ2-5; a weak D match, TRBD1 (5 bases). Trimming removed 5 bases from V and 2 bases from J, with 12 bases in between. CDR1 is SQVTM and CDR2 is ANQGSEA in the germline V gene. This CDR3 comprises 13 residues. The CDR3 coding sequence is TGCAGCGTTAGGTCAGGGTCACAAGAGACCCAGTACTTC. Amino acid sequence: CSVRSGSQETQYF.

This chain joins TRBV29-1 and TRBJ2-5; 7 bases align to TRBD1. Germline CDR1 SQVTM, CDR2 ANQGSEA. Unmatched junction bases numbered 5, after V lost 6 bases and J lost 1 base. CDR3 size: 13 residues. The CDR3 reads CSVSNRGQETQYF. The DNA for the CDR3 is TGCAGCGTCAGTAACAGGGGCCAAGAGACCCAGTACTTC.

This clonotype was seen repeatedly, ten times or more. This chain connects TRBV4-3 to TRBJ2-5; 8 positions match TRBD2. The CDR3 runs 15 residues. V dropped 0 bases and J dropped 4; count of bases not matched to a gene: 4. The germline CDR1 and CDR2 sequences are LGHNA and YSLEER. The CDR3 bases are TGCGCCAGCAGCCAAGAAGCGGGAGTTGGAGAGACCCAGTACTTC. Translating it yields CASSQEAGVGETQYF.

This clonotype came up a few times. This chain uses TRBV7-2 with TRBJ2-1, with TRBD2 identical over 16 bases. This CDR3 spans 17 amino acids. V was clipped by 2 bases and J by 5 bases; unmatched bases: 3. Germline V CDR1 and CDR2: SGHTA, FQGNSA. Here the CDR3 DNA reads TGTGCCAGCAGCTTATGGGGACTAGCGGGAGGGAACAATGAGCAGTTCTTC. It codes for CASSLWGLAGGNNEQFF. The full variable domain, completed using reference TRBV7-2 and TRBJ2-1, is GAGVSQSPSNKVTEKGKDVELRCDPISGHTALYWYRQSLGQGLEFLIYFQGNSAPDKSGLPSDRFSAERTGGSVSTLTIQRTQQEDSAVYLCASSLWGLAGGNNEQFFGPGTRLTVL.

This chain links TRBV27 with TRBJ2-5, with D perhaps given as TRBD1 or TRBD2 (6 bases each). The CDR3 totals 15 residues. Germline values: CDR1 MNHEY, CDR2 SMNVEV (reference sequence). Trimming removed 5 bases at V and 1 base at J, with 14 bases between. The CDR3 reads CASSRGLYAQETQYF. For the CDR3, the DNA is TGTGCCAGCAGTCGGGGGCTTTACGCCCAAGAGACCCAGTACTTC.

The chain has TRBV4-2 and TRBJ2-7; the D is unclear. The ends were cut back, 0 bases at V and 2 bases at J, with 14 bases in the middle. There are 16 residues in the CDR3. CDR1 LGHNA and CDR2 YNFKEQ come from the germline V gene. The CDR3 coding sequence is TGTGCCAGCAGCCAAGAAGACCGGACGGCGACCTACGAGCAGTACTTC. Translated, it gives CASSQEDRTATYEQYF.

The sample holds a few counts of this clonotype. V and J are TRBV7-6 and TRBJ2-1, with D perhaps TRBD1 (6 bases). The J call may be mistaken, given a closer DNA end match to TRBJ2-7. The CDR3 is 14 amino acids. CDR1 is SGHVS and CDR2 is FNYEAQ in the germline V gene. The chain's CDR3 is CASSLSDRTYEQYF. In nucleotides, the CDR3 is TGTGCCAGCAGCTTATCCGACAGGACCTACGAGCAGTACTTC.

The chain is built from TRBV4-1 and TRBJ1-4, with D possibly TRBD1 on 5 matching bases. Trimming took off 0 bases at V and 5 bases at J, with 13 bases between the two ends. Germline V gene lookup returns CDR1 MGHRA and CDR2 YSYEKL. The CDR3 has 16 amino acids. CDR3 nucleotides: TGCGCCAGCAGCCAAGATCGAGGCAGGGTCAATGAAAAACTGTTTTTT. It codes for CASSQDRGRVNEKLFF.

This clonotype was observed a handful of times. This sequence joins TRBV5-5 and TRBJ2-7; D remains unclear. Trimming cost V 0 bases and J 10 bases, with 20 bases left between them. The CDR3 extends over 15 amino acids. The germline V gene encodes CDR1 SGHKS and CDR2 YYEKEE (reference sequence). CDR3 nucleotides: TGTGCCAGCAGCTTGGCCGGAAGGACGGCTTATGATCAGTACTTC. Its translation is CASSLAGRTAYDQYF.

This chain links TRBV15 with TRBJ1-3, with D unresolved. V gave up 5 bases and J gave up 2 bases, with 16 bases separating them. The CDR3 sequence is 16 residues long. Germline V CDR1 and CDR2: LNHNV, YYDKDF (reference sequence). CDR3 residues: CATSGRTPATGNTIYF. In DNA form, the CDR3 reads TGTGCCACCAGCGGACGAACCCCAGCGACTGGAAACACCATATATTTT.

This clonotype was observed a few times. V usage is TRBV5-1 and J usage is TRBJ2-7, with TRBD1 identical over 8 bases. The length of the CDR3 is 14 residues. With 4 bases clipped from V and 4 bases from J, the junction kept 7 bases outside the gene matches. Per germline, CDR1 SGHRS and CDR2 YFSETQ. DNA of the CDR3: TGCGCCAGCAGCGTCCCCGACAGGGGATACGAGCAGTACTTC. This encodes CASSVPDRGYEQYF.

The CDR3, as DNA: TGTGCCAGCTCACCGACTGGCAGGATTCCAACAGATACGCAGTATTTT. The encoded protein is CASSPTGRIPTDTQYF. The chain joins TRBV18 to TRBJ2-3; D unresolved. Germline V gene data show CDR1 as KGHSH and CDR2 as LQKENI. Between the trimmed V and J ends, which lost 3 bases and 3 bases, there was a span of 16 bases. The CDR3 runs to 16 residues. The full variable domain, rest sourced from reference TRBV18 and TRBJ2-3, is NAGVMQNPRHLVRRRGQEARLRCSPMKGHSHVYWYRQLPEEGLKFMVYLQKENIIDESGMPKERFSAEFPKEGPSILRIQQVVRGDSAAYFCASSPTGRIPTDTQYFGPGTRLTVL.

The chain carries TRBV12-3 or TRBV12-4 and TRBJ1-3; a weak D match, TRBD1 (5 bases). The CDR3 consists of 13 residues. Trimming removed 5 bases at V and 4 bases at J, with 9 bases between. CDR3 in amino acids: CASSPGTGNTIYF. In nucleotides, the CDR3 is TGTGCCAGCAGTCCCGGGACGGGAAACACCATATATTTT.

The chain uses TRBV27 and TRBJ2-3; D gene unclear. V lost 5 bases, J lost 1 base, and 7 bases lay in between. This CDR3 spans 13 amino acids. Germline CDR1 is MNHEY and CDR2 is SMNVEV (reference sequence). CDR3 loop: CASSHRGTDTQYF. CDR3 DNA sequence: TGTGCCAGCAGTCACCGCGGCACAGATACGCAGTATTTT.

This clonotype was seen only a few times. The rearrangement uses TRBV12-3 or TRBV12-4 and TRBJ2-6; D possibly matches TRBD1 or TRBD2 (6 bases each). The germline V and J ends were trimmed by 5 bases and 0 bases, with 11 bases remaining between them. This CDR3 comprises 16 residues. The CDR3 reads CASSPGDFSGANVLTF. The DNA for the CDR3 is TGTGCCAGCAGTCCAGGGGACTTCTCTGGGGCCAACGTCCTGACTTTC.

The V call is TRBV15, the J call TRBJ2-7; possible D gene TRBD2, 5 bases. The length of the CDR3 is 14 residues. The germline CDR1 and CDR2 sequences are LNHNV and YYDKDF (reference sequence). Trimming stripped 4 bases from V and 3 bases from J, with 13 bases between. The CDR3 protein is CATSNYQDFYEQYF. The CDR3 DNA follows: TGTGCCACCAGCAACTACCAGGACTTCTACGAGCAGTACTTC.

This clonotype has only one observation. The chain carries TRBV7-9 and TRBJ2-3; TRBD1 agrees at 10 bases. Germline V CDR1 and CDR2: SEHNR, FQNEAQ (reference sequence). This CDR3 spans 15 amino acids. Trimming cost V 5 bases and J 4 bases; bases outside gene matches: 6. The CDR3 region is CASSTTGGRADTQYF. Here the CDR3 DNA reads TGTGCCAGCAGCACGACAGGGGGCAGGGCAGATACGCAGTATTTT.

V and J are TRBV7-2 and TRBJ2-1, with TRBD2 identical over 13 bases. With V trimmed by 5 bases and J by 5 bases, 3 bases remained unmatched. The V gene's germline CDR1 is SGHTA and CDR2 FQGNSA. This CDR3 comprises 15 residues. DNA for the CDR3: TGTGCCAGCAGCCGCGGACTAGCGGGAGACAATGAGCAGTTCTTC. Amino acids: CASSRGLAGDNEQFF.

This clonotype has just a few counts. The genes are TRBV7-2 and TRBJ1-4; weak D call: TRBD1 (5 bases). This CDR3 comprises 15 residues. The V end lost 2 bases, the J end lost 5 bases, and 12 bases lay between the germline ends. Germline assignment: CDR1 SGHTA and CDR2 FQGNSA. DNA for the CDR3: TGTGCCAGCAGCTTACGATCACAGGAGAATGAAAAACTGTTTTTT. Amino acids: CASSLRSQENEKLFF.

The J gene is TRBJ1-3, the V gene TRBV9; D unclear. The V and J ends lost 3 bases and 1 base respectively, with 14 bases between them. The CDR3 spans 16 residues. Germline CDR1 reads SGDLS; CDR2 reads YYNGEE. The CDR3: CASSGGPLGSGNTIYF. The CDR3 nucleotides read TGTGCCAGCAGCGGAGGACCCCTGGGGTCTGGAAACACCATATATTTT.

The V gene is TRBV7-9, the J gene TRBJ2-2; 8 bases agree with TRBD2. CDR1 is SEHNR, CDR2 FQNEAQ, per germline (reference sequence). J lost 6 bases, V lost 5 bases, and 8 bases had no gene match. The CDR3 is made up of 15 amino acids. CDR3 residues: CASSPRAGAPGELFF. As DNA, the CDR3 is TGTGCCAGCAGCCCCAGAGCGGGAGCCCCCGGGGAGCTGTTTTTT.

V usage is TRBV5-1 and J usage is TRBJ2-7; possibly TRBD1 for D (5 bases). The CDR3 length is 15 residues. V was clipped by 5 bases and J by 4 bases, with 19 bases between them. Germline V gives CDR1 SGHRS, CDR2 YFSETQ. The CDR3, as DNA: TGCGCCAGCAGTCCTGAGCAGGGAAAATCGTACGAGCAGTACTTC. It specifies CASSPEQGKSYEQYF.